This record looks at one T cell receptor (beta chain) sequence and its context. This entry comes from a study of blood T cell repertoires in COVID-19. Profiling relied on immunoSEQ multiplex PCR, and the TCRdb table lists in-frame clones only, not all of them. The sample includes some 300,000 clones, roughly nine tenths of them seen just once. Residents of 24 US areas, aged roughly 18 to 95 years, made up the participants. Recovery among Cohort 3 donors was established by two negative PCRs, clearance, or symptom resolution. Germline V gene data show CDR1 as SGHRS and CDR2 as YFSETQ. The CDR3 covers 15 residues. The J segment lost 4 bases and the V segment lost 3 bases, leaving 10 bases of the junction unmatched.

The chain carries TRBV5-1 and TRBJ2-7, with 7 bases fitting TRBD1. The receptor was derived from a woman in her 30s who had recovered from COVID-19. Input material: PBMCs or T cells enriched from blood (not recorded which). The CDR3 loop reads CASSSGEGRGYEQYF. The CDR3 coding sequence is TGCGCCAGCAGCTCCGGGGAAGGCAGGGGGTACGAGCAGTACTTC.